The entry below gives a single T cell receptor (beta chain) sequence along with its context. Its antigen is still unknown. This record comes from a study of cytomegalovirus exposure and HLA in healthy donors. General observations from the study: Generally TCR sequences proved uncommon, though certain public TCRs appeared in numerous donors.

This CDR3 contains 14 residues. Germline CDR1 SGHRS, CDR2 YFSETQ. Trimming removed 2 bases from V and 5 bases from J; junction bases left unmatched: 4. This table comes from immunoSEQ multiplex PCR, and its TCRdb copy is limited to in-frame clones, with some not included. In the table there are about 110,000 clones, around 89% of which are singletons. The TCR comes from a woman aged 25 to 39 in good health and CMV-seropositive. The specimen sequenced was PBMCs. The rearrangement links TRBV5-1 to TRBJ2-7, with 10 positions matching TRBD1. CDR3 region: CASSFGTGEDEQYF. The CDR3 nucleotides are TGCGCCAGCAGCTTTGGGACAGGGGAAGACGAGCAGTACTTC.